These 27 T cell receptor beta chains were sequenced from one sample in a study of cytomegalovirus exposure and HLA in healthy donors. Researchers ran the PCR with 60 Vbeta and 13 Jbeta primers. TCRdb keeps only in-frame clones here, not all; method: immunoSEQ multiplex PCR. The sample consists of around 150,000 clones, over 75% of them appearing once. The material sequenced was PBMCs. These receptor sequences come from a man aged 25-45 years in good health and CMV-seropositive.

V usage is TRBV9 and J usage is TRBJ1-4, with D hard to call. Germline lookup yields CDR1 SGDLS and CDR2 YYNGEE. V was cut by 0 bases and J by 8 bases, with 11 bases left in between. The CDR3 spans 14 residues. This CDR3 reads CASSVGRNLEKLFF. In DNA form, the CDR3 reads TGTGCCAGCAGCGTAGGCAGGAACCTAGAAAAACTGTTTTTT.

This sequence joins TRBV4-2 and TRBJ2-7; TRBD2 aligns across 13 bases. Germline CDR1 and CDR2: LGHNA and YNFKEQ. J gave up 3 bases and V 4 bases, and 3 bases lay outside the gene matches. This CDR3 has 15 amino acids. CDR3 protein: CASSPRTSGSYEQYF. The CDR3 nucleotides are TGTGCCAGCAGCCCCCGGACTAGCGGGAGCTACGAGCAGTACTTC.

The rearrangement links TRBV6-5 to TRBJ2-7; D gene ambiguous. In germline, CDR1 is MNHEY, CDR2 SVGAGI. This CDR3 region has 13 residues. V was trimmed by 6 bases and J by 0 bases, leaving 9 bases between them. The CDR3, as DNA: TGTGCCAGCAGGTCAGGAAGCTCCTACGAGCAGTACTTC. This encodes CASRSGSSYEQYF.

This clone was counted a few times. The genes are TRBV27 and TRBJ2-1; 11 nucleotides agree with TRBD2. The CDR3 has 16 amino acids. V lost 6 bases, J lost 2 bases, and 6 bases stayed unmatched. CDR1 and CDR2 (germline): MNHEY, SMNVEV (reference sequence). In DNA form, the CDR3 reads TGTGCCAGCAGGGTGGTGGGACTAGCGGCCTACAATGAGCAGTTCTTC. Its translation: CASRVVGLAAYNEQFF.

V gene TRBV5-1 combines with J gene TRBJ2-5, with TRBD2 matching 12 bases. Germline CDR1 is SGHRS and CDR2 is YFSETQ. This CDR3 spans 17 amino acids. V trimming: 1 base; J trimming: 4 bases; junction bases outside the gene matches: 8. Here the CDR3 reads CASSLPRTSGVGETQYF. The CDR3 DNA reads TGCGCCAGCAGCTTGCCTCGGACTAGCGGGGTAGGAGAGACCCAGTACTTC.

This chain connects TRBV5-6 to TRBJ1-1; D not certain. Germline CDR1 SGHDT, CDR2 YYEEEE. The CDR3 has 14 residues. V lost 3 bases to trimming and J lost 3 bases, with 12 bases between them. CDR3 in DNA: TGTGCCAGCAGCTGTCGAGGTTTGTACACTGAAGCTTTCTTT. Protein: CASSCRGLYTEAFF.

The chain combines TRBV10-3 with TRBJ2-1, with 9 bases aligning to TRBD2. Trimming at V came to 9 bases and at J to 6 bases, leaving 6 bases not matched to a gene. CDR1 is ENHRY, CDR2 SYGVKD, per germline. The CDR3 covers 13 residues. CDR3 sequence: CAIQTSGPNEQFF. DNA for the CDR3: TGTGCCATACAGACTAGCGGCCCCAATGAGCAGTTCTTC.

The CDR3 protein is CASSVPAGGWNEQFF. The CDR3 region has the DNA TGTGCCAGCTCAGTACCTGCGGGGGGTTGGAATGAGCAGTTCTTC. The chain combines TRBV18 with TRBJ2-1; TRBD2 matches 8 bases. The CDR3 totals 15 residues. Germline V gene data show CDR1 as KGHSH and CDR2 as LQKENI. The V and J ends lost 5 bases and 7 bases, in that order; junction bases with no gene match: 10.

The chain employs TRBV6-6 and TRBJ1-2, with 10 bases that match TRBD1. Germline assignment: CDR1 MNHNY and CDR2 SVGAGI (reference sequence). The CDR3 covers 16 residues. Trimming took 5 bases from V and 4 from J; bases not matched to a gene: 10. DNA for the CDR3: TGTGCCAGCAGTAAATCCGGGACAGGGGATATCTATGGCTACACCTTC. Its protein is CASSKSGTGDIYGYTF.

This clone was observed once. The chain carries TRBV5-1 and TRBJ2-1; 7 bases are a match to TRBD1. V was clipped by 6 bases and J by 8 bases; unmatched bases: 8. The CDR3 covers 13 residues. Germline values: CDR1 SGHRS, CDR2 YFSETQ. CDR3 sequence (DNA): TGCGCCAGCAAGGTGGCAGGGGGTTATGAGCAGTTCTTC. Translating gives CASKVAGGYEQFF.

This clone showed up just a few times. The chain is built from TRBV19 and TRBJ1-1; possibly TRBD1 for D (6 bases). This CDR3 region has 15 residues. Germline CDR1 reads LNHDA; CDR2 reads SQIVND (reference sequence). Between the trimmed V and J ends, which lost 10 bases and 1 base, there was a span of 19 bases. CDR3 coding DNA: TGTGCCACTACCGAAAGGGGGACGGCGAACACTGAAGCTTTCTTT. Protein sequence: CATTERGTANTEAFF.

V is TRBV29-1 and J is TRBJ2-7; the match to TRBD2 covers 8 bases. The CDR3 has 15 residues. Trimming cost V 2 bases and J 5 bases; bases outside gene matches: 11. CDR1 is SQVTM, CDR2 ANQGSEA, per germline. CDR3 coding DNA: TGCAGCGTTGAATGGAGCGGGAGTTCAGGCAACGAGCAGTACTTC. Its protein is CSVEWSGSSGNEQYF.

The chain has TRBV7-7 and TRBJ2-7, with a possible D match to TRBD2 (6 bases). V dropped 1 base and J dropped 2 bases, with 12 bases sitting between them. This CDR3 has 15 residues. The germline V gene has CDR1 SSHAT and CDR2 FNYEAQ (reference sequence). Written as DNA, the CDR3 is TGTGCCAGCAGCTTAGGTATGCCGGGGGCCTACGAGCAGTACTTC. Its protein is CASSLGMPGAYEQYF.

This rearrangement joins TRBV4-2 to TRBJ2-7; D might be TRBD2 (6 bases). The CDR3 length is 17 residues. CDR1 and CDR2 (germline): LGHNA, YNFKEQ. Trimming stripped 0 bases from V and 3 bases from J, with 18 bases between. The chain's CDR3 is CASSQEEYGSHGYEQYF. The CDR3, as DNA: TGTGCCAGCAGCCAAGAGGAGTACGGGAGCCACGGCTACGAGCAGTACTTC.

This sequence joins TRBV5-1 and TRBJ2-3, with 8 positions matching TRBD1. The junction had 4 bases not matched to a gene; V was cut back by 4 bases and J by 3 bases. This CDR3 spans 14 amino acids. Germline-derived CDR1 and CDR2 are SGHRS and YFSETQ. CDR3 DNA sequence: TGCGCCAGCAGCCCAGGGGGCAATACAGATACGCAGTATTTT. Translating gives CASSPGGNTDTQYF.

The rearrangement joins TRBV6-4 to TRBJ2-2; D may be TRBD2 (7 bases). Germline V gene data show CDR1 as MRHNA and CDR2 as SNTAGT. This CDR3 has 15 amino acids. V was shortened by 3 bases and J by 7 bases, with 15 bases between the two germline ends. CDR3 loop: CASSEDTGRGGELFF. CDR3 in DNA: TGTGCCAGCAGTGAAGATACAGGGAGGGGCGGGGAGCTGTTTTTT.

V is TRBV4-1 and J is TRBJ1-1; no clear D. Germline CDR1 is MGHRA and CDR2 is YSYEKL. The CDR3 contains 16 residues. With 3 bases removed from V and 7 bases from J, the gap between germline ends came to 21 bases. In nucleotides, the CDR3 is TGCGCCAGCAGCCAGGGCCGGCAGTCGGGGATAGGTGAAGCTTTCTTT. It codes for CASSQGRQSGIGEAFF.

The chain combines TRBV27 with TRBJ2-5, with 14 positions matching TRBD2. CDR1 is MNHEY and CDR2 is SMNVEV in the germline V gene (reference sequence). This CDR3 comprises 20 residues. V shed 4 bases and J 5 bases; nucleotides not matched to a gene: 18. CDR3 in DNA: TGTGCCAGCAGTTCCCCCCGGGGACTAGCGGGAGACCGGGCGGGGGAGACCCAGTACTTC. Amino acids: CASSSPRGLAGDRAGETQYF.

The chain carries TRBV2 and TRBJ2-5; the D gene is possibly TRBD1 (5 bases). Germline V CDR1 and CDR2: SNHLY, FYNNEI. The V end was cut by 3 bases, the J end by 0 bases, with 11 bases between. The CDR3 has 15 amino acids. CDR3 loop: CASSERTTYQETQYF. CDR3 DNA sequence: TGTGCCAGCAGTGAGAGGACAACGTACCAAGAGACCCAGTACTTC.

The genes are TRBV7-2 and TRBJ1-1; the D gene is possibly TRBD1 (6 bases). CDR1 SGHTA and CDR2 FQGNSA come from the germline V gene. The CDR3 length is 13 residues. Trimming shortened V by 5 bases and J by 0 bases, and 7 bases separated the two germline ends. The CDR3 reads CASSRTVNTEAFF. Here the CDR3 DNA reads TGTGCCAGCAGCCGGACAGTGAACACTGAAGCTTTCTTT. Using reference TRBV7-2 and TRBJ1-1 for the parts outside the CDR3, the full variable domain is GAGVSQSPSNKVTEKGKDVELRCDPISGHTALYWYRQSLGQGLEFLIYFQGNSAPDKSGLPSDRFSAERTGGSVSTLTIQRTQQEDSAVYLCASSRTVNTEAFFGQGTRLTVV.

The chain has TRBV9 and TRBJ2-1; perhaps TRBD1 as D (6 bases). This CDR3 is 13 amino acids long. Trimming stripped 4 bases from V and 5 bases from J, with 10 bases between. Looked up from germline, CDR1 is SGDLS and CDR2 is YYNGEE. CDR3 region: CASSWTVDNEQFF. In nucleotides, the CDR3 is TGTGCCAGCAGCTGGACAGTGGACAATGAGCAGTTCTTC.

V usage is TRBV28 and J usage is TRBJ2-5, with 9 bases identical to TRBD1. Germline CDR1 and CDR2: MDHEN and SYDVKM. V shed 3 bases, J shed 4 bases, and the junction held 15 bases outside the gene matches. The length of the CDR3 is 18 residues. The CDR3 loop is CASSFLIPDRGERETQYF. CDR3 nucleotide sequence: TGTGCCAGCAGTTTCCTGATCCCGGACAGGGGCGAGAGAGAGACCCAGTACTTC.

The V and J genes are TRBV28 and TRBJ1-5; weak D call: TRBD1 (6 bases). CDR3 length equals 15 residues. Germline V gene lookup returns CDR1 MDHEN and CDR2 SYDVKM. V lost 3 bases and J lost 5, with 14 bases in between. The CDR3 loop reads CASSFWGRVDQPQHF. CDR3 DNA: TGTGCCAGCAGTTTCTGGGGGCGGGTCGATCAGCCCCAGCATTTT.

In DNA form, the CDR3 reads TGTGCCAGCAGGCTCTCAAAGCGGGGCTACACCTTC. It translates to CASRLSKRGYTF. The chain carries TRBV28 and TRBJ1-2; D gene ambiguous. V dropped 6 bases and J dropped 8 bases, with 13 bases sitting between them. The CDR3 covers 12 residues. Germline V gives CDR1 MDHEN, CDR2 SYDVKM.

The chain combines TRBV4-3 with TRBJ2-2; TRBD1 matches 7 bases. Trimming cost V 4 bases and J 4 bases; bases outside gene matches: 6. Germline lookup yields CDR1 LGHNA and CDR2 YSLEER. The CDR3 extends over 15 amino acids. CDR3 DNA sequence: TGCGCCAGCAGCCCAGGTACAGGGGCCACCGGGGAGCTGTTTTTT. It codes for CASSPGTGATGELFF.

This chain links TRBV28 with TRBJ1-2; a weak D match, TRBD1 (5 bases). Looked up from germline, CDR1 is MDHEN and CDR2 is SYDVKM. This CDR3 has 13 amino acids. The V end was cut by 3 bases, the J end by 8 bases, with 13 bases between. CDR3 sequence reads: CASSLVGAYGYTF. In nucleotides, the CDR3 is TGTGCCAGCAGTTTGGTTGGGGCGTACGGCTACACCTTC.

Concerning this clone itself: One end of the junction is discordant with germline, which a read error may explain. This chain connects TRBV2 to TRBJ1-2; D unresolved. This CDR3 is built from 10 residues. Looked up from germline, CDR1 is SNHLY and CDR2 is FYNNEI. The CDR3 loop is CASRGRSASF. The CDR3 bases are TGTGCCAGCAGGGGCAGGTCCGCCTCTTTC.